The 27 T cell receptor beta chains below all came from one sample that was sequenced in a study of cytomegalovirus exposure and HLA in healthy donors. Researchers ran the PCR with 60 Vbeta and 13 Jbeta primers. Assay used: immunoSEQ multiplex PCR; TCRdb lists only in-frame clones, some missing. The sample has 160,000 or so clones, roughly 75% seen once; the top ten hold approximately 2.3%. The sample consisted of PBMCs. All receptors derive from a female donor in good health and CMV-seronegative.

The rearrangement links TRBV4-3 to TRBJ2-7, with 9 bases that match TRBD1. From germline, CDR1 is LGHNA and CDR2 YSLEER. After removal of 1 base from V and 6 bases from J, the junction contained 10 bases not matched to a gene. The length of the CDR3 is 16 residues. As DNA, the CDR3 is TGCGCCAGCAGCCAAGCTCCGGGACAGGGAAGGGGCGAGCAGTACTTC. Translation: CASSQAPGQGRGEQYF.

This clone was detected only a few times. V is TRBV5-1 and J is TRBJ2-1, with D possibly TRBD2 on 6 matching bases. This CDR3 is built from 15 residues. Deletions cut 0 bases from V and 7 bases from J, with 14 bases between. Germline V lookup: CDR1 SGHRS, CDR2 YFSETQ. CDR3 nucleotide sequence: TGCGCCAGCAGCTTGGGACTAGGGAGTGTAAATGAGCAGTTCTTC. This sequence encodes CASSLGLGSVNEQFF.

This clone was detected only a few times. The chain is built from TRBV11-1 and TRBJ2-1; D may be TRBD2 (6 bases). CDR3 size: 14 residues. Trimming cost V 0 bases and J 6 bases, with 9 bases left between them. Germline CDR1 is SGHAT and CDR2 is FQDESV (reference sequence). Here the CDR3 reads CASSLAGTFNEQFF. DNA for the CDR3: TGTGCCAGCAGCTTAGCCGGGACTTTCAATGAGCAGTTCTTC.

This chain connects TRBV4-3 to TRBJ2-7; 11 bases agree with TRBD2. The CDR3 contains 15 residues. Losses at the gene ends were 0 bases for V and 4 bases for J; bases not matched to a gene: 2. Germline assignment: CDR1 LGHNA and CDR2 YSLEER. CDR3 coding DNA: TGCGCCAGCAGCCAAGATCTAGCGGGGGGATACGAGCAGTACTTC. Encoded protein: CASSQDLAGGYEQYF.

The sample holds a few counts of this clone. V and J are TRBV29-1 and TRBJ1-5, with TRBD1 matching 9 bases. The germline V gene has CDR1 SQVTM and CDR2 ANQGSEA. Trimming cost V 6 bases and J 6 bases; bases outside gene matches: 6. The length of the CDR3 is 13 residues. CDR3 DNA sequence: TGCAGCGTCCCGGGACAGGGTCTTCAGCCCCAGCATTTT. Amino acids: CSVPGQGLQPQHF.

This clone showed up just a few times. The rearrangement uses TRBV7-3 and TRBJ2-3; tentatively, D is TRBD2 (6 bases). Germline CDR1 and CDR2: SGHTA and FQGTGA. The CDR3 is 16 residues long. The V end was cut by 2 bases, the J end by 5 bases, with 17 bases between. The CDR3 DNA follows: TGTGCCAGCAGCTTATTAGGTGCTAGCGCAAAAGATACGCAGTATTTT. It translates to CASSLLGASAKDTQYF.

The rearrangement joins TRBV7-2 to TRBJ2-1; 7 bases fit TRBD2. V trimming: 5 bases; J trimming: 6 bases; junction bases outside the gene matches: 7. Germline V gives CDR1 SGHTA, CDR2 FQGNSA. The CDR3 loop spans 14 amino acids. The CDR3 region has the DNA TGTGCCAGCAGCGCTAACTGGGGGGGCAATGAGCAGTTCTTC. Protein: CASSANWGGNEQFF. Full variable domain (remainder filled in from reference TRBV7-2 and TRBJ2-1): GAGVSQSPSNKVTEKGKDVELRCDPISGHTALYWYRQSLGQGLEFLIYFQGNSAPDKSGLPSDRFSAERTGGSVSTLTIQRTQQEDSAVYLCASSANWGGNEQFFGPGTRLTVL.

The rearrangement joins TRBV9 to TRBJ2-2; 11 bases agree with TRBD2. The J segment lost 6 bases and the V segment lost 4 bases, leaving 5 bases of the junction unmatched. Germline V gene lookup returns CDR1 SGDLS and CDR2 YYNGEE. This CDR3 contains 15 residues. The DNA of the CDR3 is TGTGCCAGCAGCACTAGCGGGAGAGAGGCCGGGGAGCTGTTTTTT. Translation gives CASSTSGREAGELFF.

The DNA of the CDR3 is TGCGCCAGCAGCCAAAACCGGGACAGGGTAGAGGGCTACACCTTC. Translation: CASSQNRDRVEGYTF. The rearrangement joins TRBV5-1 to TRBJ1-2, with TRBD1 identical over 9 bases. The V gene end was trimmed by 4 bases and the J gene end by 8 bases; junction bases not matched to a gene: 12. The germline CDR1 and CDR2 sequences are SGHRS and YFSETQ. The CDR3 is 15 residues long.

V usage is TRBV5-1 and J usage is TRBJ2-7; 15 bases fit TRBD2. The V gene's germline CDR1 is SGHRS and CDR2 YFSETQ. The J segment lost 12 bases and the V segment lost 4 bases, leaving 5 bases of the junction unmatched. CDR3 length: 13 residues. Here the CDR3 DNA reads TGCGCCAGCAGCGCGGGACTAGCGGGAGGACCGTACTTC. Translation gives CASSAGLAGGPYF.

The genes are TRBV4-1 and TRBJ1-5; TRBD1 is a possible D gene (6 bases). V shed 4 bases and J shed 4 bases, with 14 bases lying between them. Germline V gene sequence: CDR1 MGHRA, CDR2 YSYEKL. This CDR3 comprises 15 residues. The CDR3 DNA is TGCGCCAGCAGCCGCTCTGGGACAACAAATCAGCCCCAGCATTTT. Translating gives CASSRSGTTNQPQHF.

This chain joins TRBV2 and TRBJ2-7; 9 bases are a match to TRBD2. From germline, CDR1 is SNHLY and CDR2 FYNNEI. V gave up 6 bases and J gave up 3 bases; unmatched junction bases: 6. This CDR3 has 14 residues. Here the CDR3 reads CASRIAGEGYEQYF. The CDR3 region has the DNA TGTGCCAGCAGAATAGCGGGAGAAGGCTACGAGCAGTACTTC.

This clone was observed a few times. CDR3 DNA: TGTGCCAGCAGCGTAGGGCCAACGGGTGGCTACACCTTC. Its protein product is CASSVGPTGGYTF. The chain uses TRBV9 and TRBJ1-2; unclear D gene. This CDR3 region has 13 residues. Germline lookup yields CDR1 SGDLS and CDR2 YYNGEE. The ends were cut back, 0 bases at V and 7 bases at J, with 10 bases in the middle.

The V call is TRBV6-5, the J call TRBJ2-3, with D possibly being TRBD1 (6 bases). V dropped 3 bases and J dropped 2 bases, with 12 bases sitting between them. The CDR3 contains 15 residues. From germline, CDR1 is MNHEY and CDR2 SVGAGI. The CDR3 nucleotides are TGTGCCAGCAGTTATAGGGGACATAACACAGATACGCAGTATTTT. As protein: CASSYRGHNTDTQYF.

The V and J genes are TRBV6-1 and TRBJ1-2; 7 bases match TRBD1. Per germline, CDR1 MNHNS and CDR2 SASEGT. Trimming removed 1 base from V and 2 bases from J; junction bases left unmatched: 4. The length of the CDR3 is 15 residues. The DNA of the CDR3 is TGTGCCAGCAGTGAAGAAGGGACAGCAAACTATGGCTACACCTTC. Protein product: CASSEEGTANYGYTF.

CDR3 sequence: CASSEYSSGGYNEQFF. CDR3 sequence (DNA): TGTGCCAGCAGTGAATATTCTAGCGGGGGGTACAATGAGCAGTTCTTC. This sequence joins TRBV25-1 and TRBJ2-1; TRBD2 matches 11 bases. The J segment lost 4 bases and the V segment lost 0 bases, leaving 2 bases of the junction unmatched. Germline V gene lookup returns CDR1 MGHDK and CDR2 SYGVNS. CDR3 length equals 16 residues.

The rearrangement links TRBV9 to TRBJ2-1; 8 bases are shared with TRBD2. Germline CDR1 and CDR2: SGDLS and YYNGEE. The CDR3 length is 19 residues. With 0 bases clipped from V and 4 bases from J, the junction kept 15 bases outside the gene matches. This chain's CDR3 is CASSVVPGETSGDYNEQFF. DNA for the CDR3: TGTGCCAGCAGCGTAGTCCCCGGAGAAACTAGCGGAGATTACAATGAGCAGTTCTTC. Based on the CDR3 plus reference TRBV9 and TRBJ2-1, the full variable domain is DSGVTQTPKHLITATGQRVTLRCSPRSGDLSVYWYQQSLDQGLQFLIQYYNGEERAKGNILERFSAQQFPDLHSELNLSSLELGDSALYFCASSVVPGETSGDYNEQFFGPGTRLTVL.

This chain connects TRBV6-5 to TRBJ2-5; D is ambiguous. Germline CDR1 MNHEY, CDR2 SVGAGI. V gave up 0 bases and J gave up 2 bases, with 10 bases separating them. The length of the CDR3 is 15 residues. The CDR3 reads CASSYSVAHQETQYF. As DNA, the CDR3 is TGTGCCAGCAGTTACTCGGTCGCGCATCAAGAGACCCAGTACTTC.

The chain uses TRBV11-2 and TRBJ2-7; TRBD1 matches at 7 bases. CDR1 SGHAT and CDR2 FQNNGV come from the germline V gene. There are 14 residues in the CDR3. V lost 4 bases to trimming and J lost 2 bases; unmatched junction nucleotides: 5. The CDR3 region is CASSSRQGAYEQYF. CDR3 bases: TGTGCCAGCAGCTCAAGACAGGGTGCCTACGAGCAGTACTTC.

The chain links TRBV27 to TRBJ1-6; 9 bases fit TRBD1. J lost 0 bases, V lost 5 bases, and 14 bases had no gene match. This CDR3 is 20 amino acids long. Germline CDR1 and CDR2: MNHEY and SMNVEV (reference sequence). CDR3 region: CASSPRGQGIGSSYNSPLHF. The CDR3 DNA reads as TGTGCCAGCAGTCCCCGTGGACAGGGGATCGGGAGCTCCTATAATTCACCCCTCCACTTT.

This clone was seen only a few times. V gene TRBV6-6 combines with J gene TRBJ1-5; 7 bases are shared with TRBD1. The CDR3 spans 14 residues. V dropped 5 bases and J dropped 7; count of bases not matched to a gene: 8. Per germline, CDR1 MNHNY and CDR2 SVGAGI (reference sequence). The CDR3 bases are TGTGCCAGCAGTCGCCAGGCAGGGGGACAGCCCCAGCATTTT. Its protein is CASSRQAGGQPQHF.

The chain carries TRBV5-1 and TRBJ1-3; 10 nucleotides match TRBD1. The CDR3 consists of 16 residues. The trim removed 4 bases at V and 4 bases at J, leaving 8 bases unmatched. CDR1 and CDR2 from the germline V gene are SGHRS and YFSETQ. CDR3: CASSKDRGTAGNTIYF. For the CDR3, the DNA is TGCGCCAGCAGCAAGGACAGGGGGACGGCCGGAAACACCATATATTTT. Together with reference TRBV5-1 and TRBJ1-3, the CDR3 gives the full variable domain: KAGVTQTPRYLIKTRGQQVTLSCSPISGHRSVSWYQQTPGQGLQFLFEYFSETQRNKGNFPGRFSGRQFSNSRSEMNVSTLELGDSALYLCASSKDRGTAGNTIYFGEGSWLTVV.

The chain uses TRBV19 and TRBJ2-7; 8 positions agree with TRBD1. Germline assignment: CDR1 LNHDA and CDR2 SQIVND (reference sequence). The junction had 13 bases not matched to a gene; V was cut back by 0 bases and J by 0 bases. The CDR3 extends over 19 amino acids. CDR3 residues: CASSIEPGQVRPHSYEQYF. The CDR3 region has the DNA TGTGCCAGTAGTATAGAACCGGGACAGGTCCGTCCCCACTCCTACGAGCAGTACTTC.

This chain uses TRBV7-2 with TRBJ1-2, with 8 bases identical to TRBD1. Germline V lookup: CDR1 SGHTA, CDR2 FQGNSA. The ends lost 5 bases at V and 0 bases at J; junction bases unmatched: 11. The length of the CDR3 is 17 residues. The CDR3 sequence is CASSPFDRGRANYGYTF. In DNA, the CDR3 is TGTGCCAGCAGCCCCTTTGACAGGGGACGAGCTAACTATGGCTACACCTTC.

The chain links TRBV7-8 to TRBJ2-7; 8 bases are shared with TRBD2. This CDR3 comprises 16 residues. Germline lookup yields CDR1 SGHVS and CDR2 FQNEAQ. V lost 5 bases, J lost 1 base, and 10 bases stayed unmatched. The CDR3: CASSDPGGVRSYEQYF. The CDR3 coding sequence is TGTGCCAGCAGCGACCCCGGGGGGGTTAGGTCCTACGAGCAGTACTTC. The whole variable domain, filled in from reference TRBV7-8 and TRBJ2-7, reads GAGVSQSPRYKVAKRGQDVALRCDPISGHVSLFWYQQALGQGPEFLTYFQNEAQLDKSGLPSDRFFAERPEGSVSTLKIQRTQQEDSAVYLCASSDPGGVRSYEQYFGPGTRLTVT.

The genes are TRBV4-3 and TRBJ1-5; 7 bases are a match to TRBD1. V lost 0 bases and J lost 6; bases outside the gene matches: 8. This CDR3 comprises 16 residues. Per germline, CDR1 LGHNA and CDR2 YSLEER. CDR3 sequence (DNA): TGCGCCAGCAGCCAAGATGAGGGGGCTAACGGTCAGCCCCAGCATTTT. It encodes CASSQDEGANGQPQHF.

The CDR3 protein is CASSIRAGAGVTYEQYF. CDR3 DNA: TGTGCCAGTAGTATAAGGGCAGGGGCCGGCGTTACCTACGAGCAGTACTTC. V and J are TRBV19 and TRBJ2-7; D is possibly TRBD1 (6 bases). The ends were cut back, 2 bases at V and 2 bases at J, with 19 bases in the middle. The CDR3 contains 17 residues. Per the germline V gene, CDR1 is LNHDA and CDR2 is SQIVND (reference sequence).